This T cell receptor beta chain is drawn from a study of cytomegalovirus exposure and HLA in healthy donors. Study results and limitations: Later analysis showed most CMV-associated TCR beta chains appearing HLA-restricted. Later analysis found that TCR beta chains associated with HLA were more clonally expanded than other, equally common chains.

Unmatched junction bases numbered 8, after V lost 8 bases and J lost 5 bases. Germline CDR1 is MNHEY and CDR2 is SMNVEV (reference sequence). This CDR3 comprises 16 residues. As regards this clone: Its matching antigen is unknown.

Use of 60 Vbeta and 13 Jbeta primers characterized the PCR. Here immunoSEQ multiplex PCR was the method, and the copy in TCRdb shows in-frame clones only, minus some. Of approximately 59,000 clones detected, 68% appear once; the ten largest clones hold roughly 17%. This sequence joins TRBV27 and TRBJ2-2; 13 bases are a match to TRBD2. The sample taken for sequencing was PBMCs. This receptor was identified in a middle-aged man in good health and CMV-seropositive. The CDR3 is CASEERTSGRTGELFF. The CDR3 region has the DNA TGTGCCAGCGAGGAAAGGACTAGCGGGAGAACCGGGGAGCTGTTTTTT.